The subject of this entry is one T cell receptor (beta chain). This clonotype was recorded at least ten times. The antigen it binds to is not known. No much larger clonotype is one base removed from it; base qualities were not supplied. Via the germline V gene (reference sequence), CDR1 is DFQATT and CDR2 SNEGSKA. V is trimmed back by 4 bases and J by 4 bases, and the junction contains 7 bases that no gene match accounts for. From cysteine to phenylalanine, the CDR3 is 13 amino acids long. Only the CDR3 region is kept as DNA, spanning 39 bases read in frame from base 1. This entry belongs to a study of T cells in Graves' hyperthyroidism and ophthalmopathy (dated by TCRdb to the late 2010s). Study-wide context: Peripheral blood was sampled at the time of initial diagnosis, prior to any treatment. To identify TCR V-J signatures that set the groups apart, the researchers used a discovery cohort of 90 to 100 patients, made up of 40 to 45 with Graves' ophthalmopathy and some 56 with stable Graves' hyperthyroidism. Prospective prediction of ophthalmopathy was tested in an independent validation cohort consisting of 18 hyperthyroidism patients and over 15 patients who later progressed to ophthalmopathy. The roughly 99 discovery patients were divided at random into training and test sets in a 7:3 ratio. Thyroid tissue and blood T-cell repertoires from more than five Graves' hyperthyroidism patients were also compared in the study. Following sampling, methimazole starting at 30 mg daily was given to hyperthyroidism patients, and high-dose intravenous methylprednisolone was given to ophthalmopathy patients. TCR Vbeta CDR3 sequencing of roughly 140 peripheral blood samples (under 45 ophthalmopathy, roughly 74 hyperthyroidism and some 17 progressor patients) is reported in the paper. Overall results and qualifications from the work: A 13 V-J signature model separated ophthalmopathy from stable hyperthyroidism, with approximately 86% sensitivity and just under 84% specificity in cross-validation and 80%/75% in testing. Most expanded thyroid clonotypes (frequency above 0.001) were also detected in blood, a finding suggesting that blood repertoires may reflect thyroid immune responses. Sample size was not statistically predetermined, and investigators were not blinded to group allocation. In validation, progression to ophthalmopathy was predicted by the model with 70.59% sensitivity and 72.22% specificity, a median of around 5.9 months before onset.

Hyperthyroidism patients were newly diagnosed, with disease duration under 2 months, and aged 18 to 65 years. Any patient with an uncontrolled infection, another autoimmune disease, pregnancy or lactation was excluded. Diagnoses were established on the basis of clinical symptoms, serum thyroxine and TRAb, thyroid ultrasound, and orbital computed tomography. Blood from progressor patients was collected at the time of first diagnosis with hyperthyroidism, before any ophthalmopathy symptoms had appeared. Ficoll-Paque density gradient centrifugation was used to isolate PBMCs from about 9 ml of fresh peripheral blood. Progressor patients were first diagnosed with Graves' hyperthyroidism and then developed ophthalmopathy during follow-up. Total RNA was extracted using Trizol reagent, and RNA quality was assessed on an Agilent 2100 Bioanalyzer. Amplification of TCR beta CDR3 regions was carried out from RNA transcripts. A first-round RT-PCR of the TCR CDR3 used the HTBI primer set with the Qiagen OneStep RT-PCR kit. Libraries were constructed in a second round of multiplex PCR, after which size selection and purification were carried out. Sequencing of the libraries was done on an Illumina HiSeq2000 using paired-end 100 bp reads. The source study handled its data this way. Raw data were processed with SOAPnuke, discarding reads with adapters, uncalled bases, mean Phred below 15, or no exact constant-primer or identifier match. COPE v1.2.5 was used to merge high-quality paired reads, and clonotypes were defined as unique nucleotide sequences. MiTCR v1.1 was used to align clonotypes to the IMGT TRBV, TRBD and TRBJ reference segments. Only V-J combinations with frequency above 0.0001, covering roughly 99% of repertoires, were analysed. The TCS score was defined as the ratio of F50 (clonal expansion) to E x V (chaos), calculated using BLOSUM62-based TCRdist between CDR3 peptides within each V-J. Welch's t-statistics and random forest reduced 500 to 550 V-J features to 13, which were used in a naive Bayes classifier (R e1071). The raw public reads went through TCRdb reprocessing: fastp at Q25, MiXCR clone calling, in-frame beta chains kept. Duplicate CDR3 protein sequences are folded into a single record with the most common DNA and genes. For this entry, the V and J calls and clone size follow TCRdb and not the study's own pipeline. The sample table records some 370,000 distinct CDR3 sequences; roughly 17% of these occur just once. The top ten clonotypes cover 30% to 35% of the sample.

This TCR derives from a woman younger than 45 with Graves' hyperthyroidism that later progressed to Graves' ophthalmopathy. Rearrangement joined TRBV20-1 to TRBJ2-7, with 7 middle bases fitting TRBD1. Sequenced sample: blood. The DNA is TGCAGTGCTAATGCAGGGGGATCGTACGAGCAGTACTTC. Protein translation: CSANAGGSYEQYF.